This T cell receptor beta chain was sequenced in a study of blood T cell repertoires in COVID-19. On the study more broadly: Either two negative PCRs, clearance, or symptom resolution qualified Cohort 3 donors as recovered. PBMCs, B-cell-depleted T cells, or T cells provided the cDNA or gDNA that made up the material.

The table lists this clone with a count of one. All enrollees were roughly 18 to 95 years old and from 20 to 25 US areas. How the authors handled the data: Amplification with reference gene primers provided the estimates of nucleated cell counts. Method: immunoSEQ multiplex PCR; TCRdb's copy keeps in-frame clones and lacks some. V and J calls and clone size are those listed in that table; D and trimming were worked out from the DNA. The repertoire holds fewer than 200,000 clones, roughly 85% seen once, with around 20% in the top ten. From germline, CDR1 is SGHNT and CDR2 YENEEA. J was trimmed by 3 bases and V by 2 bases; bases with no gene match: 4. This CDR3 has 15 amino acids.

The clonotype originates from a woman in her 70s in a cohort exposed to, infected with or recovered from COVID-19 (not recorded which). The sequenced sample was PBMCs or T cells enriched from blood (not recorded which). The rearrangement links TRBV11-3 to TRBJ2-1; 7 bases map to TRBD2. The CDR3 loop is CASSLRLADYNEQFF. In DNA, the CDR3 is TGTGCCAGCAGCTTAAGGCTAGCGGACTACAATGAGCAGTTCTTC.